This is a list of T cell receptor beta chains from one sample in a study of CD8+ T cells in alopecia areata. Repertoires were generated with immunoSEQ multiplex PCR, while TCRdb's copy carries only in-frame clones and drops some. Of about 140,000 clones in the sample, roughly 64% are singletons; the top ten hold about 6%. Sample: CD4+ T cells sorted from blood, taken at week 0. These receptors came from a human donor with alopecia areata. Each CDR3 is given with its conserved first and last residue. Fields, in order: clone size, D gene, V gene, J gene, CDR3 DNA, CDR3 protein. A D gene is named only where the DNA matches it firmly. Clone size, where shown, is once, few, many, or a class for clones that have expanded.

NA	NA	TRBV6-1	TRBJ1-2	TGTGCCAGCAGTGACCGAGAGACCACAACATATGGCTACACCTTC	CASSDRETTTYGYTF
NA	NA	TRBV19	TRBJ2-4	TGTGCCAGTAGTCCTACAGGGAAAGGCAAAAACATTCAGTACTTC	CASSPTGKGKNIQYF
NA	NA	TRBV7-9	TRBJ2-4	TGTGCCAGCAGCTTAGCCCTACAGGGGGGGGAGCCAGCCAAAAACATTCAGTACTTC	CASSLALQGGEPAKNIQYF
NA	NA	TRBV7-3	TRBJ1-2	TGTGCCAGCAGCTTAAATTCGGGGGGCAAGTATGGCTACACCTTC	CASSLNSGGKYGYTF
few	NA	TRBV5-1	TRBJ1-2	TGCGCCAGCAGCTTGGATGGTGGCAGATTATCATACTATGGCTACACCTTC	CASSLDGGRLSYYGYTF
NA	TRBD1	TRBV29-1	TRBJ2-5	TGCAGCGTTGAAGTATGGGACAGCGTGGGGACCCAGTACTTC	CSVEVWDSVGTQYF
NA	NA	TRBV29-1	TRBJ2-1	TGCAGCGTCCTAAGTTGGAATGAGCAGTTCTTC	CSVLSWNEQFF
few	NA	TRBV5-4	TRBJ1-2	TGTGCCAGCAGCTTCCAAAGGACACACTATGGCTACACCTTC	CASSFQRTHYGYTF
NA	TRBD2	TRBV4-1	TRBJ2-5	TGCGCCAGCAGCCAAGCGACTAGCGGGGGGGCAGAGACCCAGTACTTC	CASSQATSGGAETQYF
NA	NA	TRBV4-3	TRBJ1-2	TGCGCCAGCAGCCAAGAGATCAACGTCTATGGCTACACCTTC	CASSQEINVYGYTF
few	NA	TRBV19	TRBJ1-1	TGTGCCAGTAGTACCAGGGCGATCGGTGAAGCTTTCTTT	CASSTRAIGEAFF
NA	NA	TRBV7-9	TRBJ1-5	TGTGCCAGCAGCTTAGGGGAGGGACGGGCCAATCAGCCCCAGCATTTT	CASSLGEGRANQPQHF
NA	TRBD1	TRBV29-1	TRBJ2-1	TGCAGCGGGACAGGGGTCTCCTACAATGAGCAGTTCTTC	CSGTGVSYNEQFF
NA	NA	TRBV30	TRBJ1-2	TGTGCCTGGAGTGGTCTAGTTTGGGGCTACACCTTC	CAWSGLVWGYTF
few	TRBD2	TRBV19	TRBJ2-7	TGTGCCAGTAGTATAGGACTAGCGGGGACCTACGAGCAGTACTTC	CASSIGLAGTYEQYF
NA	NA	TRBV7-7	TRBJ2-2	TGTGCTAGCAGTCAACAGAACACCGGGGAGCTGTTTTTT	CASSQQNTGELFF
NA	NA	TRBV10-3	TRBJ1-5	TGTGCCACTAGACAGGACAGTAATGGACAGCCCCAGCATTTT	CATRQDSNGQPQHF
few	NA	TRBV2	TRBJ1-4	TGTGCCAGCAGTGATTACGGAGCACATGGTTTT	CASSDYGAHGF
NA	NA	TRBV30	TRBJ2-1	TGTGCCTGGGGGTCTGGAAGGTACAATGAGCAGTTCTTC	CAWGSGRYNEQFF
NA	NA	TRBV27	TRBJ2-3	TGTGCCAGCAGCGAGAACGGAAGACGTAGCACAGATACGCAGTATTTT	CASSENGRRSTDTQYF
NA	TRBD2	TRBV2	TRBJ2-1	TGTGCCAGCAGTTCAGCGGGGGGGAACAATGAGCAGTTCTTC	CASSSAGGNNEQFF
NA	NA	TRBV25-1	TRBJ1-1	TGTGCCAGCAGTGAATCCCCGGGAGGAGCTTTCTTT	CASSESPGGAFF
few	TRBD1	TRBV5-6	TRBJ2-3	TGTGCCAGCAGCTACAGAACGACAGGGGGCATAGATACGCAGTATTTT	CASSYRTTGGIDTQYF
NA	NA	TRBV20-1	TRBJ2-5	TGCAGTGCCACAACCGCAGGGACCCAGTACTTC	CSATTAGTQYF
NA	TRBD1	TRBV7-2	TRBJ1-5	TGTGCCAGCAGCCAGGGGGCGGGTGGCAATCAGCCCCAGCATTTT	CASSQGAGGNQPQHF
NA	TRBD1	TRBV5-8	TRBJ1-6	TGTGCCAGCAGCCGGACAGGGGAGGATTCACCCCTCCACTTT	CASSRTGEDSPLHF
NA	TRBD2	TRBV4-2	TRBJ2-2	TGTGCCAGCAGCACGCGCGGGGGTGGGGACACCGGGGAGCTGTTTTTT	CASSTRGGGDTGELFF
NA	NA	TRBV11-3	TRBJ2-7	TGTGCCAGCAGTCCGGGAGCCCCCTACGAGCAGTACTTC	CASSPGAPYEQYF
NA	NA	TRBV7-6	TRBJ2-2	TGTGCCAGCAGCTTAAACCCCGCCACGGCCGGGGAGCTGTTTTTT	CASSLNPATAGELFF
NA	TRBD2	TRBV27	TRBJ2-2	TGTGCCAGCAGTCCAGGACTAGCGGGGGACTACACCGGGGAGCTGTTTTTT	CASSPGLAGDYTGELFF
few	TRBD1	TRBV5-4	TRBJ2-5	TGTGCCAGCAGCTTGGCGGGACAGGGAAAGGGCGAGACCCAGTACTTC	CASSLAGQGKGETQYF
few	TRBD2	TRBV5-1	TRBJ2-7	TGCGCCAGCAGCTCTCCGGGACTAGCGGGTACCGAGCAGTACTTC	CASSSPGLAGTEQYF
few	TRBD2	TRBV7-2	TRBJ2-1	TGTGCCAGCAGCCCACCTAGCGGGGGGGGATACAATGAGCAGTTCTTC	CASSPPSGGGYNEQFF
NA	NA	TRBV27	TRBJ2-3	TGTGCCAGCAGTTTATCAGGGAACCCAGATACGCAGTATTTT	CASSLSGNPDTQYF
NA	TRBD1	TRBV7-2	TRBJ2-1	TGTGCCAGCAGCCCGACAGGGACGGATGAGCAGTTCTTC	CASSPTGTDEQFF
NA	TRBD2	TRBV4-2	TRBJ2-7	TGTGCCAGCAGCCAAGAAGCGGGAGATGCCTACGAGCAGTACTTC	CASSQEAGDAYEQYF
NA	TRBD1	TRBV7-7	TRBJ2-7	TGTGCTAGCAGCTTGCGGACAGGGGGCAACTACGAGCAGTACTTC	CASSLRTGGNYEQYF
NA	TRBD1	TRBV4-1	TRBJ2-7	TGCGCCAGCAGCCAAGACCGGGACAGGGCCTACGAGCAGTACTTC	CASSQDRDRAYEQYF
once	NA	TRBV4-2	TRBJ2-2	TGTGCCAGCAGCCAAGCGACAGCCAACACCGGGGAGCTGTTTTTT	CASSQATANTGELFF
NA	NA	TRBV7-2	TRBJ2-6	TGTGCCAGCAGCTATCTATCGACAGGGAGGTCTGGGGCCAACGTCCTGACTTTC	CASSYLSTGRSGANVLTF
few	NA	TRBV6-5	TRBJ2-5	TGTGCCAGCAGTCCCCTCCGGGGGGAGACCCAGTACTTC	CASSPLRGETQYF
once	NA	TRBV5-1	TRBJ2-7	TGCGCCAGCAGCTCAGCTAGCCGGGGAGAGCAGTACTTC	CASSSASRGEQYF
NA	NA	TRBV18	TRBJ1-5	TGTGCCAGCTCTACCTTTGACGGTAGCAATCAGCCCCAGCATTTT	CASSTFDGSNQPQHF
NA	NA	TRBV7-8	TRBJ1-1	TGTGCCAGCAGCTTAGACGGGGGCACTGAAGCTTTCTTT	CASSLDGGTEAFF
NA	NA	TRBV7-9	TRBJ1-1	TGTGCCAGCAGCCTAACAGGTGGAGGGAACACTGAAGCTTTCTTT	CASSLTGGGNTEAFF
NA	TRBD1	TRBV11-2	TRBJ2-3	TGTGCCAGCAGCTCGCCGAGACAGGGGGCGCGGGATACGCAGTATTTT	CASSSPRQGARDTQYF
few	TRBD1	TRBV7-2	TRBJ1-2	TGTGCCAGCAGCCCCTTCTCCGGGACAGCAATCTACGGCTACACCTTC	CASSPFSGTAIYGYTF
few	NA	TRBV2	TRBJ2-7	TGTGCCAGCAGTGCGGACAGTGTACAGTACTTC	CASSADSVQYF
NA	NA	TRBV20-1	TRBJ2-3	TGCAGTGCGGGGATCGCAGATACGCAGTATTTT	CSAGIADTQYF
NA	NA	TRBV7-9	TRBJ2-2	TGTGCCAGCAGCCGGGACATTGCGAACACCGGGGAGCTGTTTTTT	CASSRDIANTGELFF
NA	NA	TRBV27	TRBJ1-1	TGTGCCAGCAGTTTATCCTCCACAGGTTCTCCTTTAATGAAGGCTTTCTTT	CASSLSSTGSPLMKAFF
NA	NA	TRBV27	TRBJ1-1	TGTGCCAGCTCGATTTTGAACACTGAAGCTTTCTTT	CASSILNTEAFF
NA	NA	TRBV7-2	TRBJ2-3	TGTGCCAGCAGCTTAGCGCGGGATACGCAGTATTTT	CASSLARDTQYF
NA	TRBD1	TRBV6-5	TRBJ1-3	TGTGCCAGCAGATCGGGACAGACCGGAAACACCATATATTTT	CASRSGQTGNTIYF
NA	NA	TRBV7-2	TRBJ2-5	TGTGCCAGCAGCTTCGGCGAGACCCAGTACTTC	CASSFGETQYF
few	NA	TRBV7-9	TRBJ2-5	TGTGCCAGCAGCGTTGAAGGGTGGGAAGAGACCCAGTACTTC	CASSVEGWEETQYF
NA	NA	TRBV6-5	TRBJ1-6	TGTGCCAGCAGTTACGGCACAGACTATAATTCACCCCTCCACTTT	CASSYGTDYNSPLHF
NA	NA	TRBV29-1	TRBJ2-1	TGCAGCTCCTCCCGAACCTATGTTAATGAGCAGTTCTTC	CSSSRTYVNEQFF
NA	TRBD2	TRBV6-6	TRBJ2-5	TGTGCCAGCAGCCAGACTAGCGGGGGCCCCGAGACCCAGTACTTC	CASSQTSGGPETQYF
NA	TRBD1	TRBV7-2	TRBJ1-5	TGTGCCAGCAGCCCGCGAGGAGGGGGCCGGGGCAATCAGCCCCAGCATTTT	CASSPRGGGRGNQPQHF